The source of this T cell receptor beta chain is a study of blood T cell repertoires in COVID-19. Repertoires were generated with immunoSEQ multiplex PCR, while TCRdb's copy carries only in-frame clones and drops some. Among 200,000 to 250,000 clones listed, 86% were seen once. The origin of this receptor is a man aged 30 to 45 who had recovered from COVID-19. The sequenced material came from peripheral blood.

CDR3 loop: CASSFGNSYEQYF. The CDR3 coding sequence is TGTGCCAGCAGCTTCGGGAACTCCTACGAGCAGTACTTC. The chain combines TRBV11-2 with TRBJ2-7, with D tentatively TRBD2 (5 bases). This CDR3 is built from 13 residues. From germline, CDR1 is SGHAT and CDR2 FQNNGV. The V end lost 3 bases, the J end lost 0 bases, and 6 bases lay between the germline ends.